Shown below are 15 T cell receptor beta chains from a single sample sequenced in a study of cytomegalovirus exposure and HLA in healthy donors. Use of 60 Vbeta and 13 Jbeta primers characterized the PCR. Assay: immunoSEQ multiplex PCR; the TCRdb copy retains only in-frame clones and omits some. The table shows 110,000 or so clones, with 65% to 85% occurring only once. The sequenced sample consisted of PBMCs. The receptors come from a woman in her twenties or thirties in good health and CMV-seropositive.

The sample holds one count of this clone. This sequence joins TRBV14 and TRBJ1-2; 8 bases are shared with TRBD1. Unmatched junction bases numbered 5, after V lost 1 base and J lost 4 bases. The CDR3 is 15 residues long. Germline CDR1 is SGHDN and CDR2 is FVKESK. CDR3 in DNA: TGTGCCAGCAGCCAAGCAGGGGGCCTAGGCTATGGCTACACCTTC. Encoded protein: CASSQAGGLGYGYTF. The variable domain in full, completed from reference TRBV14 and TRBJ1-2, reads EAGVTQFPSHSVIEKGQTVTLRCDPISGHDNLYWYRRVMGKEIKFLLHFVKESKQDESGMPNNRFLAERTGGTYSTLKVQPAELEDSGVYFCASSQAGGLGYGYTFGSGTRLTVV.

The V and J genes are TRBV27 and TRBJ1-1; TRBD1 matches 8 bases. V shed 5 bases and J 4 bases; nucleotides not matched to a gene: 6. From germline, CDR1 is MNHEY and CDR2 SMNVEV (reference sequence). CDR3 size: 14 residues. The DNA of the CDR3 is TGTGCCAGCAGTACCCGACAGGGGCCCACTGAAGCTTTCTTT. It yields the protein CASSTRQGPTEAFF.

This chain connects TRBV4-1 to TRBJ1-6; 7 nucleotides align to TRBD1. Germline V CDR1 and CDR2: MGHRA, YSYEKL. The CDR3 sequence is 19 residues long. The V segment lost 6 bases and the J segment 0 bases; nucleotides outside the gene matches: 14. DNA for the CDR3: TGCGCCAGCAGATACGGGGCAGACAGGGCTAGCTCCTATAATTCACCCCTCCACTTT. This codes for CASRYGADRASSYNSPLHF.

V and J are TRBV7-9 and TRBJ1-1, with D maybe TRBD1 (6 bases). The V gene's germline CDR1 is SEHNR and CDR2 FQNEAQ (reference sequence). Trimming took off 2 bases at V and 7 bases at J, with 14 bases between the two ends. This CDR3 comprises 14 residues. In DNA form, the CDR3 reads TGTGCCAGCAGCTTACCTTCAACAGGGATTGAAGCTTTCTTT. Its translation: CASSLPSTGIEAFF.

The V call is TRBV19, the J call TRBJ1-2; TRBD1 is a possible D gene (5 bases). This CDR3 is built from 13 residues. With 3 bases removed from V and 1 base from J, the gap between germline ends came to 6 bases. The germline V gene has CDR1 LNHDA and CDR2 SQIVND (reference sequence). The chain's CDR3 is CASSIQGNYGYTF. The DNA for the CDR3 is TGTGCCAGTAGTATTCAGGGTAACTATGGCTACACCTTC.

The J gene is TRBJ2-2, the V gene TRBV12-2; TRBD2 is the table's D call, not checked against the DNA. TRBV12-2 is termed a pseudogene. There are 13 residues in the CDR3. The DNA for the CDR3 is TGTGCAAGTCGGGAGCGGGACACCGGGGAGCTGTTTTTT. It is translated as CASRERDTGELFF.

This chain links TRBV11-2 with TRBJ2-2; 8 nucleotides line up with TRBD2. The CDR3 has 17 residues. The trim removed 0 bases at V and 1 base at J, leaving 4 bases unmatched. Germline-derived CDR1 and CDR2 are SGHAT and FQNNGV. The CDR3 is CASSLEGLVLNTGELFF. CDR3 DNA: TGTGCCAGCAGCTTAGAGGGACTAGTGTTGAACACCGGGGAGCTGTTTTTT.

The chain uses TRBV6-1 and TRBJ2-7; TRBD1 might be the D (6 bases). Germline loops: CDR1 MNHNS, CDR2 SASEGT. Trimming shortened V by 7 bases and J by 5 bases, and 15 bases separated the two germline ends. The CDR3 is made up of 13 amino acids. Written as DNA, the CDR3 is TGTGCCAGCACCCAGCAGGGGTCCCACGAGCAGTACTTC. It is translated as CASTQQGSHEQYF.

The chain recombines TRBV27 with TRBJ2-7, with 7 bases aligning to TRBD1. V shed 2 bases and J 0 bases; nucleotides not matched to a gene: 4. This CDR3 is built from 15 residues. Germline V gene data show CDR1 as MNHEY and CDR2 as SMNVEV (reference sequence). The CDR3 loop is CASSLQAGGSYEQYF. For the CDR3, the DNA is TGTGCCAGCAGTTTACAAGCAGGGGGCTCCTACGAGCAGTACTTC.

This clone occurred once. The chain employs TRBV7-3 and TRBJ2-3; D gene unclear. This CDR3 comprises 15 residues. Germline V gives CDR1 SGHTA, CDR2 FQGTGA. The V end lost 0 bases, the J end lost 2 bases, and 9 bases lay between the germline ends. In nucleotides, the CDR3 is TGTGCCAGCAGCTTAACTTCTACTGTCACAGATACGCAGTATTTT. Protein sequence: CASSLTSTVTDTQYF.

This clone has a handful of counts. The chain has TRBV10-3 and TRBJ1-2; D gene uncertain. Germline CDR1 reads ENHRY; CDR2 reads SYGVKD. CDR3 size: 13 residues. V was pared by 2 bases and J by 6 bases, with 10 bases between. The CDR3 coding sequence is TGTGCCATCAGTGAGGGGAACGGGAATGGCTACACCTTC. Its protein product is CAISEGNGNGYTF.

The chain carries TRBV28 and TRBJ1-3; 10 bases map to TRBD1. V shed 4 bases and J 7 bases; nucleotides not matched to a gene: 7. The CDR3 covers 15 residues. Germline V gives CDR1 MDHEN, CDR2 SYDVKM. CDR3 sequence reads: CASSSPGQGMNTIYF. CDR3 DNA: TGTGCCAGCAGTTCACCGGGACAGGGGATGAACACCATATATTTT.

J is TRBJ2-1 and V is TRBV5-1; TRBD1 aligns across 7 bases. Germline V lookup: CDR1 SGHRS, CDR2 YFSETQ. J gave up 6 bases and V 0 bases, and 6 bases lay outside the gene matches. The length of the CDR3 is 15 residues. The CDR3 here is CASSLGQGVGNEQFF. The CDR3 DNA reads as TGCGCCAGCAGCTTGGGGCAGGGGGTGGGCAATGAGCAGTTCTTC.

The table lists this clone with a count of one. V gene TRBV6-1 combines with J gene TRBJ2-5; D remains unclear. TRBJ2-7 explains the end of the DNA better; the J call may be wrong. Per germline, CDR1 MNHNS and CDR2 SASEGT. The CDR3 is 15 amino acids. CDR3 protein: CASKRNRVNLDEQYF. The CDR3 DNA is TGTGCCAGCAAACGTAACCGGGTCAACCTAGACGAGCAGTACTTC.

This clone has a handful of counts. The chain joins TRBV7-2 to TRBJ2-7; 8 nucleotides agree with TRBD2. The V and J ends lost 0 bases and 0 bases, in that order; junction bases with no gene match: 10. The CDR3 sequence is 18 residues long. The germline gives CDR1 SGHTA, CDR2 FQGNSA. CDR3 loop: CASSLAQTSAYPSYEQYF. The CDR3 bases are TGTGCCAGCAGCTTAGCGCAGACTAGCGCGTACCCCTCCTACGAGCAGTACTTC.